The 17 T cell receptor beta chains below were found in one sample sequenced in a study of T cells in Graves' hyperthyroidism and ophthalmopathy. TCR beta CDR3 region amplification was performed from RNA transcripts. TCR CDR3 underwent first-round RT-PCR with the HTBI primer set. Using its own MiXCR run on the multiplex PCR reads, TCRdb lists one record per CDR3 protein. The sample has over 250,000 distinct CDR3 sequences; about 25% are singletons. Sequencing used blood. The receptors were gathered from a man in his forties or fifties with Graves' hyperthyroidism that later progressed to Graves' ophthalmopathy.

This clonotype showed up many times. This chain joins TRBV6-5 and TRBJ1-1, with no clear D. CDR3 size: 14 residues. V dropped 7 bases and J dropped 7 bases, with 19 bases sitting between them. The germline gives CDR1 MNHEY, CDR2 SVGAGI. The CDR3 sequence: CASNLGPRRIEAFF. CDR3 coding DNA: TGTGCCAGCAATCTCGGGCCCCGTCGGATTGAAGCTTTCTTT.

Ten or more counts support this clonotype. This rearrangement joins TRBV5-1 to TRBJ2-2; no definite D call. Germline V CDR1 and CDR2: SGHRS, YFSETQ. With 7 bases removed from V and 4 bases from J, the gap between germline ends came to 17 bases. This CDR3 has 15 residues. CDR3 coding DNA: TGCGCCAGCGGTATACGAGAATCGGGCACCGGGGAGCTGTTTTTT. Its protein is CASGIRESGTGELFF.

This clonotype occurred many times. The genes are TRBV28 and TRBJ2-3; 8 nucleotides align to TRBD1. The CDR3 is 14 residues long. Germline V gene sequence: CDR1 MDHEN, CDR2 SYDVKM. Losses at the gene ends were 6 bases for V and 1 base for J; bases not matched to a gene: 3. The CDR3 spells CASSGTGGTDTQYF. CDR3 sequence (DNA): TGTGCCAGCAGCGGGACAGGCGGCACAGATACGCAGTATTTT.

The chain uses TRBV6-2 or TRBV6-3 and TRBJ2-2; D is unresolved. CDR1 and CDR2 (germline): MNHEY, SVGEGT. The V gene lost 7 bases and the J gene lost 6 bases, with 6 bases spanning the gap. The CDR3 runs to 11 residues. CDR3 in DNA: TGTGCCAGCAAAGATTCCGGGGAGCTGTTTTTT. It translates to CASKDSGELFF.

The chain is built from TRBV28 and TRBJ1-2; the D gene is possibly TRBD1 (6 bases). CDR1 and CDR2 (germline): MDHEN, SYDVKM. There are 14 residues in the CDR3. The V and J ends lost 2 bases and 6 bases respectively, with 13 bases between them. Here the CDR3 DNA reads TGTGCCAGCAGTTTAAATATGGCAGGGGATGGCTACACCTTC. It codes for CASSLNMAGDGYTF.

This chain links TRBV6-1 with TRBJ1-5; D gene unclear. The CDR3 runs to 16 residues. CDR1 and CDR2 (germline): MNHNS, SASEGT. V lost 1 base to trimming and J lost 0 bases, with 10 bases between them. The CDR3 region has the DNA TGTGCCAGCAGTGAAGGGTTAGTAGGTAGCAATCAGCCCCAGCATTTT. Protein sequence: CASSEGLVGSNQPQHF.

The chain is built from TRBV6-2 or TRBV6-3 and TRBJ1-2; 8 nucleotides align to TRBD1. The CDR3 runs to 15 residues. Germline V gene lookup returns CDR1 MNHEY and CDR2 SVGEGT. V shed 6 bases and J 0 bases; nucleotides not matched to a gene: 6. CDR3 DNA sequence: TGTGCCAGCAGCCTTTCGACAGGGGCTAACTATGGCTACACCTTC. Translation gives CASSLSTGANYGYTF.

Many counts were recorded for this clonotype. V and J are TRBV28 and TRBJ1-2; D is ambiguous. The CDR3 covers 13 residues. Trimming pared 4 bases from V and 4 bases from J, leaving 10 bases between. Germline CDR1 MDHEN, CDR2 SYDVKM. The CDR3 loop is CASSSYRGYGYTF. The CDR3 DNA is TGTGCCAGCAGTTCTTATAGAGGCTATGGCTACACCTTC.

This clonotype showed up many times. The chain uses TRBV24-1 and TRBJ2-5; 7 bases fit TRBD1. Losses at the gene ends were 2 bases for V and 3 bases for J; bases not matched to a gene: 11. Germline values: CDR1 KGHDR, CDR2 SFDVKD. This CDR3 contains 17 residues. DNA of the CDR3: TGTGCCACCAGTGATTCTAAGGGGACAGCAACTGAAGAGACCCAGTACTTC. As protein: CATSDSKGTATEETQYF.

This clonotype was detected many times. For the CDR3, the DNA is TGCGCCAGCAGCCTTGCCGAGGGCCAGGGCTACACCGGGGAGCTGTTTTTT. The encoded protein is CASSLAEGQGYTGELFF. The chain carries TRBV4-1 and TRBJ2-2; D possibly uses TRBD1 or TRBD2 (5 bases each). With 4 bases removed from V and 3 bases from J, the gap between germline ends came to 18 bases. Germline loops: CDR1 MGHRA, CDR2 YSYEKL. The CDR3 consists of 17 residues.

This clonotype was found many times. This chain links TRBV11-2 with TRBJ2-7, with 7 bases lining up with TRBD2. Unmatched junction bases numbered 8, after V lost 5 bases and J lost 4 bases. The CDR3 length is 14 residues. CDR1 and CDR2 (germline): SGHAT, FQNNGV. In DNA, the CDR3 is TGTGCCAGCAGCCTTTCGGGAGGCCCTTACGAGCAGTACTTC. Amino acids: CASSLSGGPYEQYF.

This clonotype was seen at least ten times. The V gene is TRBV24-1, the J gene TRBJ2-7; the match to TRBD1 covers 7 bases. The CDR3 length is 14 residues. The germline gives CDR1 KGHDR, CDR2 SFDVKD. Unmatched junction bases numbered 5, after V lost 2 bases and J lost 5 bases. The CDR3 region has the DNA TGTGCCACCAGTGATTCTGGCAGGGGGAACGAGCAGTACTTC. This gives the protein CATSDSGRGNEQYF.

The chain couples TRBV20-1 to TRBJ2-7; 10 bases map to TRBD2. Germline CDR1 is DFQATT and CDR2 is SNEGSKA (reference sequence). CDR3 size: 14 residues. V shed 3 bases and J 2 bases; nucleotides not matched to a gene: 4. The CDR3 DNA sequence: TGCAGTGCTAGGTCACTAGCGGGAACCTACGAGCAGTACTTC. The encoded protein is CSARSLAGTYEQYF.

In this sample, this clonotype turned up many times. This rearrangement joins TRBV20-1 to TRBJ2-4; TRBD2 matches at 10 bases. J gave up 6 bases and V 0 bases, and 8 bases lay outside the gene matches. The CDR3 has 16 residues. Looked up from germline, CDR1 is DFQATT and CDR2 is SNEGSKA (reference sequence). The DNA of the CDR3 is TGCAGTGCTAGAGATCTCAGCGGGAGGGCGAGAAACATTCAGTACTTC. It translates to CSARDLSGRARNIQYF.

At least ten counts were recorded for this clonotype. The genes are TRBV4-1 and TRBJ2-7; the D is unclear. The CDR3 sequence is 16 residues long. V was pared by 4 bases and J by 0 bases, with 16 bases between. From germline, CDR1 is MGHRA and CDR2 YSYEKL. The chain's CDR3 is CASSPGVTRLSYEQYF. The CDR3, as DNA: TGCGCCAGCAGCCCTGGGGTTACACGGCTCTCCTACGAGCAGTACTTC.

This clonotype was observed at least ten times. The chain links TRBV5-1 to TRBJ2-5; D remains unclear. CDR1 is SGHRS, CDR2 YFSETQ, per germline. The V and J ends lost 4 bases and 2 bases respectively, with 12 bases between them. The CDR3 consists of 14 residues. For the CDR3, the DNA is TGCGCCAGCAGCCCAGATACAGAGCAAGAGACCCAGTACTTC. Protein product: CASSPDTEQETQYF.

The chain carries TRBV19 and TRBJ2-7, with 10 nucleotides matching TRBD2. Per germline, CDR1 LNHDA and CDR2 SQIVND (reference sequence). The CDR3 consists of 14 residues. V was clipped by 5 bases and J by 5 bases; unmatched bases: 6. The CDR3 here is CASSSGTSVHEQYF. The CDR3 coding sequence is TGTGCCAGTAGTTCCGGGACTAGCGTCCACGAGCAGTACTTC.